The T cell receptor beta chain described here comes from a study of blood T cell repertoires in COVID-19. Study at large: T cells, B-cell-depleted T cells, or PBMCs provided the cDNA or gDNA that served as material.

Measured with immunoSEQ multiplex PCR; TCRdb has only the in-frame clones, and not every one. The top ten hold roughly 0.84% of the sample, which has approximately 500,000 clones, about 91% seen once. Recruited during active infection, patients (from Seattle) were subsequently followed longitudinally. Looked up from germline, CDR1 is SGHTA and CDR2 is FQGNSA. Trimming left V 2 bases short and J 3 bases short, with 8 bases between. There are 13 residues in the CDR3. This sequence joins TRBV7-2 and TRBJ2-7; D remains ambiguous. The specimen sequenced was peripheral blood. The sequence derives from a young man with COVID-19, enrolled during active disease. Here the CDR3 DNA reads TGTGCCAGCAGCTTAAACTACCTCTACGAGCAGTACTTC. Translated, it gives CASSLNYLYEQYF.